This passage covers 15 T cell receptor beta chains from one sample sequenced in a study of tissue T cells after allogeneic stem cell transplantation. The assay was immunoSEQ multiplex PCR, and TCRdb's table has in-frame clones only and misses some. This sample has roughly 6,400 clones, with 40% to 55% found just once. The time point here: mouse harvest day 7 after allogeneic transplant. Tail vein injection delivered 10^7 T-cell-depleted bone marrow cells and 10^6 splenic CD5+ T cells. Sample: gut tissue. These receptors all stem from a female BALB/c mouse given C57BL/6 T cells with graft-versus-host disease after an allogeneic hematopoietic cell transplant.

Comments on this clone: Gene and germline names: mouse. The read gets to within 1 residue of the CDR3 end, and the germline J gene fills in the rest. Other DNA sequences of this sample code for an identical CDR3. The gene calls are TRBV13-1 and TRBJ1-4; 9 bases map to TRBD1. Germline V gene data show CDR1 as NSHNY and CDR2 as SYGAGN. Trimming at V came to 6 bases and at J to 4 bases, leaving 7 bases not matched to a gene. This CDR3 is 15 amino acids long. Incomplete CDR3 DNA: TGTGCCAGCACCCTCAGACAGGGGGACAACGAAAGATTATTT. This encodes CASTLRQGDNERLF. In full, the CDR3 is CASTLRQGDNERLFF.

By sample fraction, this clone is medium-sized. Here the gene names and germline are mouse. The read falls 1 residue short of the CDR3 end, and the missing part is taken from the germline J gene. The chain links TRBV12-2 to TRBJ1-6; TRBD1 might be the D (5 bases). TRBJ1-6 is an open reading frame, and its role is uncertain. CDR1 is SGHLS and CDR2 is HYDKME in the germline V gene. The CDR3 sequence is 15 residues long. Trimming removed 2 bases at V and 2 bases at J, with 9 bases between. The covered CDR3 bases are TGTGCCAGCTCTCCCCGGGGCACCTATAATTCGCCCCTCTAC. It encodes CASSPRGTYNSPLY. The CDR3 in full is CASSPRGTYNSPLYF.

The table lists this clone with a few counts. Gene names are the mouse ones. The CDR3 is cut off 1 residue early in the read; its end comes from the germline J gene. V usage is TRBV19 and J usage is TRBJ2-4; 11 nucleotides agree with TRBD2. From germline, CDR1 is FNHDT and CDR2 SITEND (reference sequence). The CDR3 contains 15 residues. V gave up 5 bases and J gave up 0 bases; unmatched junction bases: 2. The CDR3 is CASRLGGPSQNTLYF. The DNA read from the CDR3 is TGTGCCAGCAGACTGGGGGGGCCTAGTCAAAACACCTTGTAC.

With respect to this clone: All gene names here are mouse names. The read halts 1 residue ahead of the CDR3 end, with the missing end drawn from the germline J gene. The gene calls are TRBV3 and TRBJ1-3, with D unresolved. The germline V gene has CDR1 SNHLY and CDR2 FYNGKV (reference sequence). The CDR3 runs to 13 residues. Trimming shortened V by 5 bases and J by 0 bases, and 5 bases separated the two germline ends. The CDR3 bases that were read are TGTGCCAGCAGCATGCTTTCTGGAAATACGCTCTAT. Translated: CASSMLSGNTLY. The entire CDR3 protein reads CASSMLSGNTLYF.

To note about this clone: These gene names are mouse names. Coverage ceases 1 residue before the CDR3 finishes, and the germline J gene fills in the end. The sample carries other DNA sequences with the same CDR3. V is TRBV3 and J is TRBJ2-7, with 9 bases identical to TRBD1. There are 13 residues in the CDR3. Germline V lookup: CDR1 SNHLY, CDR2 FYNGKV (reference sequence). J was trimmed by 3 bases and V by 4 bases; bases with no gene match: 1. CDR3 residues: CASSSTGGYEQYF. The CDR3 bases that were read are TGTGCCAGCAGCTCGACAGGGGGCTATGAACAGTAC. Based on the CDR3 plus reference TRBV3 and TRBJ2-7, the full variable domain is GPKVLQIPSHQIIDMGQMVTLNCDPVSNHLYFYWYKQILGQQMEFLVNFYNGKVMEKSKLFKDQFSVERPDGSYFTLKIQPTALEDSAVYFCASSSTGGYEQYFGPGTRLTVL.

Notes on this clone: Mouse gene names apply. This CDR3 reads CASSFSGGGQNTLYF. The covered CDR3 bases are TGTGCCAGCAGTTTTTCTGGGGGGGGTCAAAACACCTTGTAC. This chain joins TRBV15 and TRBJ2-4; 9 nucleotides line up with TRBD2. The read terminates 1 residue ahead of where the CDR3 ends, so the germline J gene completes it. The CDR3 spans 15 residues. V gave up 3 bases and J gave up 1 base; unmatched junction bases: 2. From germline, CDR1 is SGHND and CDR2 FRSKSL.

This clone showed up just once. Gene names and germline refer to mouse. CDR3 region: CASSPGQPNERLFF. The sequenced CDR3 bases are TGTGCCAGCAGTCCGGGACAACCCAACGAAAGATTATTT. The chain combines TRBV26 with TRBJ1-4; possibly TRBD1 for D (6 bases). The read gets to within 1 residue of the CDR3 end, and the germline J gene fills in the rest. The germline V gene encodes CDR1 KGHPV and CDR2 FQNQEV (reference sequence). The V gene lost 4 bases and the J gene lost 3 bases, with 9 bases spanning the gap. The CDR3 is made up of 14 amino acids.

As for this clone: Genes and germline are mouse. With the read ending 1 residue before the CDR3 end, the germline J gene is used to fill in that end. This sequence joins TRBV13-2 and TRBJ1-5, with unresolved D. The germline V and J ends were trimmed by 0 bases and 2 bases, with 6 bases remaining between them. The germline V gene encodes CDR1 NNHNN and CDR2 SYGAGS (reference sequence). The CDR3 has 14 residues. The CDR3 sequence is CASGDAPDNQAPLF. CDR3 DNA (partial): TGTGCCAGCGGTGATGCCCCAGACAACCAGGCTCCGCTT.

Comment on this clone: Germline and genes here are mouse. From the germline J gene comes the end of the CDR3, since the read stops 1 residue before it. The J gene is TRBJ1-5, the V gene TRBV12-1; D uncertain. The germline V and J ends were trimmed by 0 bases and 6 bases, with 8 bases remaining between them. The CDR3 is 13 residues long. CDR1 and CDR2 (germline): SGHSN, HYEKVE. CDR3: CASSLEERQAPLF. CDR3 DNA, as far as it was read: TGTGCCAGCTCTCTCGAGGAACGCCAGGCTCCGCTT.

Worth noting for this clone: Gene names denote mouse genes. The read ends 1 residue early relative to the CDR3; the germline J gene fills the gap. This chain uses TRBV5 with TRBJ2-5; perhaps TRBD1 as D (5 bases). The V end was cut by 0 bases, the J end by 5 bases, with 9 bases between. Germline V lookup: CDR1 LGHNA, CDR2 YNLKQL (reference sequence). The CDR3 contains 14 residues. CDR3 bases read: TGTGCCAGCAGCCAAGAGGGGAGGGGAGACACCCAGTAC. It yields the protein CASSQEGRGDTQY. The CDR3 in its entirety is CASSQEGRGDTQYF.

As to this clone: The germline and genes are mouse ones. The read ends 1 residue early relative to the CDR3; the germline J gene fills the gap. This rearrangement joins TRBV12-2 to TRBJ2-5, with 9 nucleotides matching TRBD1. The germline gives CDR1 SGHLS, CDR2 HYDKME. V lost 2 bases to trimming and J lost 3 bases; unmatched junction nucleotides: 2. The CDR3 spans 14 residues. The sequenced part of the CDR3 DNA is TGTGCCAGCTCTCCCGGGACAGGGCAAGACACCCAGTAC. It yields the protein CASSPGTGQDTQY. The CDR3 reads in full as CASSPGTGQDTQYF.

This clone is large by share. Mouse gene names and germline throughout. Partial CDR3 DNA: TGTGCCAGCTCTCTCGAGGGTTTGTTTGCAGAAACGCTGTAT. Encoded protein: CASSLEGLFAETLY. The whole CDR3 reads CASSLEGLFAETLYF. The chain couples TRBV12-1 to TRBJ2-3; D is ambiguous. The CDR3 end lies 1 residue beyond the end of the read and is filled in from the germline J gene. Germline V gene sequence: CDR1 SGHSN, CDR2 HYEKVE. V lost 0 bases to trimming and J lost 2 bases, with 11 bases between them. There are 15 residues in the CDR3.

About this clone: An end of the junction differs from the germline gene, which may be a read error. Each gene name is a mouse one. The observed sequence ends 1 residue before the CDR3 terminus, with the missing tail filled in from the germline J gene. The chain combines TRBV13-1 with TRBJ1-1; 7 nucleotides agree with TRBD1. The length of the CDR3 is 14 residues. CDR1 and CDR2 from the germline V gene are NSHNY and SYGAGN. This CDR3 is CANSGGTANTEVFF. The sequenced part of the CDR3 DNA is TGTGCCAACAGTGGGGGGACAGCAAACACAGAAGTCTTC.

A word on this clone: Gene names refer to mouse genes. The sequenced part of the CDR3 DNA is TGTGCCAGCAGCTCTCTAGGGTTCTATGCTGAGCAGTTC. Protein product: CASSSLGFYAEQF. The CDR3, in full, reads CASSSLGFYAEQFF. The V and J genes are TRBV3 and TRBJ2-1; D gene uncertain. The CDR3 end lies 1 residue beyond the end of the read and is filled in from the germline J gene. Trimming took off 4 bases at V and 3 bases at J, with 10 bases between the two ends. This CDR3 is 14 amino acids long. Germline V CDR1 and CDR2: SNHLY, FYNGKV (reference sequence).

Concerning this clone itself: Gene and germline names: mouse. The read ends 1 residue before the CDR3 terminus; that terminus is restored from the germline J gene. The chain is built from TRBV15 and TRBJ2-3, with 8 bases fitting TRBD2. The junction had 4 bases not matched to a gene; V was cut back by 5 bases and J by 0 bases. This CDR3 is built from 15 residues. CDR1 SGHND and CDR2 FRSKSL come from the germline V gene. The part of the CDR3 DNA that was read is TGTGCCAGCAGTCGCTGGGGGGCTAGTGCAGAAACGCTGTAT. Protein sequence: CASSRWGASAETLY. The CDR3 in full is CASSRWGASAETLYF.